This passage covers 9 T cell receptor beta chains from one sample sequenced in a study of response to subunit inactivated influenza vaccine. TCRdb fed the RT-PCR reads into MiXCR, producing one record per CDR3 protein. This sample carries a few hundred thousand distinct CDR3 sequences, more than 9% of them seen once, and the ten largest clones take less than 8.5%. Sequences were derived from non-naive T cells sorted from PBMCs, sampled 14 to 15 days before vaccination. Source of these receptors: a middle-aged man who received an inactivated influenza vaccine.

This sequence joins TRBV7-9 and TRBJ2-7, with 10 bases fitting TRBD2. After removal of 5 bases from V and 3 bases from J, the junction contained 4 bases not matched to a gene. The CDR3 loop spans 14 amino acids. Germline-derived CDR1 and CDR2 are SEHNR and FQNEAQ (reference sequence). In DNA form, the CDR3 reads TGTGCCAGCAGCCCTAGCGGGGGCATCTACGAGCAGTACTTC. The encoded protein is CASSPSGGIYEQYF.

This clonotype has only a few counts. The chain couples TRBV20-1 to TRBJ2-7; D gene ambiguous. The V gene lost 5 bases and the J gene lost 3 bases, with 14 bases spanning the gap. The CDR3 sequence is 13 residues long. Germline V gives CDR1 DFQATT, CDR2 SNEGSKA (reference sequence). In DNA, the CDR3 is TGCAGTGCTGCCAACTACTATCTCTACGAGCAGTACTTC. Translating it yields CSAANYYLYEQYF.

This clonotype has a count of ten or more. The rearrangement links TRBV6-2 or TRBV6-3 to TRBJ2-7; the D gene is possibly TRBD1 (6 bases). The CDR3 runs to 12 residues. Trimming pared 8 bases from V and 12 bases from J, leaving 20 bases between. Germline V gene lookup returns CDR1 MNHEY and CDR2 SVGEGT. CDR3 residues: CASGQTGAERYF. In DNA, the CDR3 is TGTGCCAGCGGACAGACAGGCGCCGAGAGGTACTTC.

The chain recombines TRBV9 with TRBJ2-1; a possible D gene is TRBD2 (5 bases). V was shortened by 4 bases and J by 2 bases, with 28 bases between the two germline ends. Germline V lookup: CDR1 SGDLS, CDR2 YYNGEE. The CDR3 sequence is 20 residues long. The CDR3 loop is CASSPSFQSRRLSAYNEQFF. The CDR3 nucleotides read TGTGCCAGCAGCCCTAGCTTCCAATCCAGGAGGTTAAGTGCCTACAATGAGCAGTTCTTC.

With regard to this clonotype: Just one base apart from a much larger clone, this may be a read error. This chain uses TRBV15 with TRBJ2-1; 11 bases match TRBD2. Per the germline V gene, CDR1 is LNHNV and CDR2 is YYDKDF (reference sequence). CDR3 length: 17 amino acids. Written as DNA, the CDR3 is TGTGCCGCCAGCAGATTCGAAGGGGTAGCGGGGGGGAATGAGCAGTTCTTC. It is translated as CAASRFEGVAGGNEQFF. Using reference TRBV15 and TRBJ2-1 for the parts outside the CDR3, the full variable domain is DAMVIQNPRYQVTQFGKPVTLSCSQTLNHNVMYWYQQKSSQAPKLLFHYYDKDFNNEADTPDNFQSRRPNTSFCFLDIRSPGLGDTAMYLCAASRFEGVAGGNEQFFGPGTRLTVL.

A note on this clonotype: A much larger clone sits a single nucleotide away, making a read error possible. The chain links TRBV4-1 to TRBJ2-1; perhaps TRBD2 as D (5 bases). CDR3 length: 13 residues. The germline V gene has CDR1 MGHRA and CDR2 YSYEKL. The germline V and J ends were trimmed by 1 base and 6 bases, with 7 bases remaining between them. The CDR3 DNA sequence: TGCGCCAGCAGCCAAGTAGAGGGCAATGAGCAGTTCTTC. Protein product: CASSQVEGNEQFF.

This clonotype was seen repeatedly, ten times or more. V is TRBV5-1 and J is TRBJ2-1; 9 bases agree with TRBD2. From germline, CDR1 is SGHRS and CDR2 YFSETQ. V was pared by 4 bases and J by 6 bases, with 5 bases of the junction left unmatched. The length of the CDR3 is 14 residues. Here the CDR3 DNA reads TGCGCCAGCAGCGCGGGAGGGTTGGGCAATGAGCAGTTCTTC. It encodes CASSAGGLGNEQFF. Based on the CDR3 plus reference TRBV5-1 and TRBJ2-1, the full variable domain is KAGVTQTPRYLIKTRGQQVTLSCSPISGHRSVSWYQQTPGQGLQFLFEYFSETQRNKGNFPGRFSGRQFSNSRSEMNVSTLELGDSALYLCASSAGGLGNEQFFGPGTRLTVL.

For this clonotype: With a much larger clone just one base away, this may be a read error. The chain employs TRBV12-3 or TRBV12-4 and TRBJ2-7; D is ambiguous. V was clipped by 6 bases and J by 0 bases, with 9 bases between them. CDR3 length equals 13 residues. As DNA, the CDR3 is TGTGCCAGCAGGCAGGTTAGCTCCTACGAGCAGTACTTC. As protein: CASRQVSSYEQYF.

In this sample, this clonotype turned up a few times. The chain's CDR3 is CASSSGPRGYTF. CDR3 DNA sequence: TGTGCCAGCAGTTCGGGGCCCCGCGGCTACACCTTC. J is TRBJ1-2 and V is TRBV12-3 or TRBV12-4, with D perhaps matching TRBD1 (5 bases). The CDR3 has 12 amino acids. V was trimmed by 4 bases and J by 8 bases, leaving 11 bases between them.